One sample yielded the 14 T cell receptor beta chains listed below, sequenced in a study of cytomegalovirus exposure and HLA in healthy donors. Both 60 Vbeta primers and 13 Jbeta primers went into the PCR. Using immunoSEQ multiplex PCR, the repertoire was profiled, and TCRdb retains in-frame clones only, with some absent. The sample has around 180,000 clones, roughly 87% seen once. Sequenced material: PBMCs. Source of these receptors: a girl less than two years old in good health and CMV-seronegative.

The chain recombines TRBV2 with TRBJ2-1; 16 nucleotides line up with TRBD2. The CDR3 runs 17 residues. The germline CDR1 and CDR2 sequences are SNHLY and FYNNEI. V shed 6 bases, J shed 5 bases, and the junction held 7 bases outside the gene matches. The CDR3 reads CASSRMGLAGGNNEQFF. CDR3 DNA sequence: TGTGCCAGCAGCCGAATGGGACTAGCGGGGGGGAACAATGAGCAGTTCTTC.

The chain couples TRBV7-2 to TRBJ2-7; a possible D gene is TRBD2 (5 bases). V lost 0 bases, J lost 3 bases, and 12 bases lay in between. Germline CDR1 is SGHTA and CDR2 is FQGNSA. The CDR3 spans 15 residues. CDR3 amino acids: CASSLAGRALYEQYF. CDR3 nucleotide sequence: TGTGCCAGCAGCTTAGCTGGGCGGGCCCTCTACGAGCAGTACTTC.

The genes are TRBV7-9 and TRBJ2-5; TRBD2 aligns across 7 bases. With V trimmed by 3 bases and J by 1 base, 5 bases remained unmatched. Germline loops: CDR1 SEHNR, CDR2 FQNEAQ (reference sequence). The CDR3 runs 15 residues. For the CDR3, the DNA is TGTGCCAGCAGCTTTTCAGCGGGGCTCCAAGAGACCCAGTACTTC. Protein product: CASSFSAGLQETQYF.

CDR3 amino acids: CASSLGTGNNEQFF. The CDR3 nucleotides read TGTGCCAGCAGCTTGGGGACAGGGAACAATGAGCAGTTCTTC. The rearrangement joins TRBV7-9 to TRBJ2-1; 9 bases are a match to TRBD1. From germline, CDR1 is SEHNR and CDR2 FQNEAQ (reference sequence). The J segment lost 5 bases and the V segment lost 3 bases, leaving 2 bases of the junction unmatched. The CDR3 is 14 amino acids.

This sequence joins TRBV29-1 and TRBJ1-5; D gene uncertain. Looked up from germline, CDR1 is SQVTM and CDR2 is ANQGSEA. CDR3 length: 13 residues. Between the trimmed V and J ends, which lost 5 bases and 2 bases, there was a span of 10 bases. CDR3 loop: CSVYGGGNQPQHF. In DNA, the CDR3 is TGCAGCGTTTATGGCGGGGGCAATCAGCCCCAGCATTTT.

The chain links TRBV19 to TRBJ1-2; D possibly corresponds to TRBD1 (6 bases). Germline V lookup: CDR1 LNHDA, CDR2 SQIVND (reference sequence). This CDR3 is 13 amino acids long. V was pared by 7 bases and J by 4 bases, with 13 bases between. Here the CDR3 reads CASKEQGLYGYTF. In nucleotides, the CDR3 is TGTGCCAGTAAGGAACAGGGCCTCTATGGCTACACCTTC.

This chain links TRBV30 with TRBJ2-7, with D perhaps TRBD1 (6 bases). CDR3 size: 12 residues. Germline-derived CDR1 and CDR2 are GTSNPN and SVGIG (reference sequence). CDR3 residues: CALRQDGYEQYF. The CDR3 bases are TGTGCGCTACGACAGGACGGCTACGAGCAGTACTTC. Full variable domain (outside the CDR3, taken from reference TRBV30 and TRBJ2-7): SQTIHQWPATLVQPVGSPLSLECTVEGTSNPNLYWYRQAAGRGLQLLFYSVGIGQISSEVPQNLSASRPQDRQFILSSKKLLLSDSGFYLCALRQDGYEQYFGPGTRLTVT.

This CDR3 reads CAIRDRLAGGLDTQYF. DNA for the CDR3: TGTGCCATCAGAGACAGACTAGCGGGGGGGCTAGATACGCAGTATTTT. V is TRBV10-3 and J is TRBJ2-3; 14 positions match TRBD2. Germline-derived CDR1 and CDR2 are ENHRY and SYGVKD. The J segment lost 5 bases and the V segment lost 6 bases, leaving 7 bases of the junction unmatched. The CDR3 covers 16 residues.

This clone was counted only a few times. The chain has TRBV7-9 and TRBJ2-5, with D possibly being TRBD1 (5 bases). From germline, CDR1 is SEHNR and CDR2 FQNEAQ (reference sequence). The CDR3 spans 13 residues. The germline V and J ends were trimmed by 7 bases and 5 bases, with 14 bases remaining between them. CDR3 protein: CASIYDQGETQYF. DNA for the CDR3: TGTGCCAGCATCTACGATCAGGGCGAGACCCAGTACTTC.

This clone was detected once. The genes are TRBV9 and TRBJ2-3, with D uncertain. The CDR3 sequence is 12 residues long. The V end was cut by 2 bases, the J end by 8 bases, with 9 bases between. The germline gives CDR1 SGDLS, CDR2 YYNGEE. In nucleotides, the CDR3 is TGTGCCAGCAGCGTCCAGAGGAGTACGCAGTATTTT. Translating gives CASSVQRSTQYF.

This sequence joins TRBV2 and TRBJ1-5; 7 positions agree with TRBD1. Germline values: CDR1 SNHLY, CDR2 FYNNEI. The CDR3 has 15 amino acids. V lost 3 bases, J lost 3 bases, and 5 bases stayed unmatched. The CDR3 protein is CASSDHEGANQPQHF. CDR3 in DNA: TGTGCCAGCAGTGATCACGAGGGGGCCAATCAGCCCCAGCATTTT.

The chain couples TRBV30 to TRBJ2-1; D perhaps matches TRBD2 (6 bases). The CDR3 has 12 residues. Germline CDR1 is GTSNPN and CDR2 is SVGIG (reference sequence). Trimming stripped 7 bases from V and 6 bases from J, with 13 bases between. The CDR3 nucleotides read TGTGCCTTCCGGGAGTCCGCCAATGAGCAGTTCTTC. Its protein is CAFRESANEQFF.

The rearrangement links TRBV5-1 to TRBJ2-7; D might be TRBD2 (6 bases). Germline V gives CDR1 SGHRS, CDR2 YFSETQ. This CDR3 comprises 13 residues. Trimming pared 4 bases from V and 4 bases from J, leaving 12 bases between. In DNA form, the CDR3 reads TGCGCCAGCAGCAGCGGCGGGACTTACGAGCAGTACTTC. It codes for CASSSGGTYEQYF.

The chain links TRBV7-4 to TRBJ2-1, with 10 positions matching TRBD2. The CDR3 has 16 amino acids. The junction had 3 bases not matched to a gene; V was cut back by 1 base and J by 3 bases. Germline CDR1 reads SGHVT; CDR2 reads SQSDAQ. The DNA for the CDR3 is TGTGCCAGCAGCTTAGGGAGCGGGAGGGTCTACAATGAGCAGTTCTTC. Amino acid sequence: CASSLGSGRVYNEQFF.